These T cell receptor beta chains were read from a single sample in a study of long-term antiretroviral therapy in people with HIV. TCRdb's copy holds only in-frame clones and misses some; the assay was immunoSEQ multiplex PCR. There are approximately 36,000 clones in the sample; over 70% occur only once, and around 6.1% lies in the top ten. The sample in question was unsorted PBMCs, obtained 0.6 years after starting antiretroviral therapy. These receptors came from a man aged 18 to 30 with HIV. CDR3s include the opening cysteine and the closing phenylalanine or tryptophan. D genes are given only for firm matches. Expanded clones are given a class, and other clones once, few, many or no size at all.

V	J	D	size	DNA	CDR3
TRBV29-1	TRBJ2-1	.	.	TGCAGCGTTGTGGGGAATGAGCAGTTCTTC	CSVVGNEQFF
TRBV28	TRBJ2-7	TRBD2	.	TGTGCCAGTAGCGGGAACTACGAGCAGTACTTC	CASSGNYEQYF
TRBV6-1	TRBJ2-7	TRBD2	.	TGTGCCAGCAGTGACGAACGAAAGACTAGCGGGAGGTACGAGCAGTACTTC	CASSDERKTSGRYEQYF
TRBV29-1	TRBJ2-1	.	once	TGCAGCGTTGAAGACTCGGGAGAACACTTGGGTGAGCAGTTCTTC	CSVEDSGEHLGEQFF
TRBV27	TRBJ2-2	TRBD2	few	TGTGCCAGCAGCGCCGGACTAGCGTCCGGGGAGCTGTTTTTT	CASSAGLASGELFF
TRBV5-5	TRBJ1-2	TRBD1	.	TGTGCCAGCAGCAAACTCGGGACAGCAGTCACCTATGGCTACACCTTC	CASSKLGTAVTYGYTF
TRBV5-1	TRBJ2-1	TRBD2	.	TGCGCCAGCAGCTTATCGTACGGGACTAGCGGGCCCAATGAGCAGTTCTTC	CASSLSYGTSGPNEQFF
TRBV15	TRBJ2-1	TRBD2	once	TGTGCCACCAGCAGAGATCTCACTAGCGGTAGCTCCTACAATGAGCAGTTCTTC	CATSRDLTSGSSYNEQFF
TRBV5-1	TRBJ1-1	.	.	TGCGCCAGCAGCTCCGGGCGGAACACTGAAGCTTTCTTT	CASSSGRNTEAFF
TRBV19	TRBJ2-3	TRBD1	.	TGTGCCAGTAGTATTGGTTTACAGGGGACAGATACGCAGTATTTT	CASSIGLQGTDTQYF
TRBV28	TRBJ1-1	.	.	TGTGCCAGCAGTTTAAATCGTGGGGGCACTGAAGCTTTCTTT	CASSLNRGGTEAFF
TRBV28	TRBJ2-7	.	.	TGTGCCAGCGGCCAGCTCTACGAGCAGTACTTC	CASGQLYEQYF
TRBV7-2	TRBJ2-3	TRBD2	.	TGTGCCAGCAGCTTAGGGGGACTAGCGGGAGCAGATACGCAGTATTTT	CASSLGGLAGADTQYF
TRBV27	TRBJ2-3	.	.	TGTGCCAGCAGTTTCTTAGGGACTAGCACAGATACGCAGTATTTT	CASSFLGTSTDTQYF
TRBV7-2	TRBJ2-3	.	.	TGTGCCATCTCCCCTCGTGCGGGCACAGATACGCAGTATTTT	CAISPRAGTDTQYF
TRBV28	TRBJ2-1	.	.	TGTGCCAGCAGTTTAATCGGGGGCGATGAGCAGTTCTTC	CASSLIGGDEQFF
TRBV28	TRBJ2-5	TRBD1	once	TGTGCCAGCAGTTTATACAGGGGTTGGGAGACCCAGTACTTC	CASSLYRGWETQYF
TRBV18	TRBJ2-2	.	.	TGTGCCAGCTCATATCGGGCGAACACCGGGGAGCTGTTTTTT	CASSYRANTGELFF
TRBV6-5	TRBJ1-6	.	.	TGTGCCAGCAGCCCCCGGGACATTAAGATCCTCCACTTT	CASSPRDIKILHF
TRBV28	TRBJ1-5	.	few	TGTGCCAGCCAAGGGATCAGCCTCAATCAGCCCCAGCATTTT	CASQGISLNQPQHF